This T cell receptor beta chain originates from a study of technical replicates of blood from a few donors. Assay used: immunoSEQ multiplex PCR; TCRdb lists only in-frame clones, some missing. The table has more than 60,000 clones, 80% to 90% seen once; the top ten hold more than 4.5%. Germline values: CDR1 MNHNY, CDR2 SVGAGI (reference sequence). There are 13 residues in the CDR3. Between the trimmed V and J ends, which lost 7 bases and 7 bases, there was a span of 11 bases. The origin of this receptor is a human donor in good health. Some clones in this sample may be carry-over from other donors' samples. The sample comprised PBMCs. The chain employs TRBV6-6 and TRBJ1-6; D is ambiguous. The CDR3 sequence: CASNPRENSPLHF. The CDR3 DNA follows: TGTGCCAGCAACCCGCGGGAGAATTCACCCCTCCACTTT.